This T cell receptor (beta chain) was retrieved from a study of CD8+ T cells in alopecia areata. Investigators isolated RNA and reverse transcribed it into cDNA to act as the sequencing template. Some clones are missing from TCRdb's copy, which holds only in-frame ones; the method was immunoSEQ multiplex PCR. This table holds 90,000 to 150,000 clones, 58% found once. As for treatment: oral pan-JAK inhibitor, 5-10 mg twice daily. PBMCs yielded sorted CD4+ and CD8+ T cells. Germline V gives CDR1 MNHNS, CDR2 SASEGT. This CDR3 is built from 15 residues. V lost 6 bases to trimming and J lost 0 bases, with 9 bases between them.

The sample consisted of CD8+ T cells sorted from blood, taken at week 4, from a patient treated with tofacitinib. The chain employs TRBV6-1 and TRBJ2-6; D is unclear. The clonotype comes from a human donor with alopecia areata. The DNA of the CDR3 is TGTGCCAGCAGAGAAAGGAGCTCTGGGGCCAACGTCCTGACTTTC. Its protein is CASRERSSGANVLTF.